This is a list of T cell receptor beta chains from one sample in a study of CD8+CD57+ T cells in acquired aplastic anemia. In TCRdb, the reads were re-called with MiXCR into one record per CDR3 protein. The table lists approximately 470,000 distinct CDR3 sequences, around 30% of them singletons, with 0.75% to 0.95% in the top ten. The specimen sequenced was sorted CD4+, CD8+, or CD8+CD57+ T cells (not recorded which) from PBMCs. The source of these receptors is a human donor with aplastic anemia. Both conserved end residues are part of each CDR3. A D gene is named only where the DNA matches it firmly. Size values are once, few and many counts, or a class for expanded clones, and some rows have none.

>TRBJ1-5|NA|TRBV19|NA
TGTGCCAGTAGTGAGCGACAGACCAACAATCAGCCCCAGCATTTT
CASSERQTNNQPQHF
>TRBJ2-3|NA|TRBV7-8|NA
TGTGCCAGCAGCCCATGGGGCGGCACTGGTGCAGATACGCAGTATTTT
CASSPWGGTGADTQYF
>TRBJ2-7|NA|TRBV10-2|NA
TGCGCCAGCAGCTCCTCTACTCTTACCTACGAGCAGTACTTC
CASSSSTLTYEQYF
>TRBJ1-5|NA|TRBV9|NA
TGTGCCAGCAGCGTAGTAGGTGGGGACACCAATCAGCCCCAGCATTTT
CASSVVGGDTNQPQHF
>TRBJ2-3|once|TRBV20-1|NA
TGCAGTGCAAGAACCACAGATACGCAGTATTTT
CSARTTDTQYF
>TRBJ2-7|NA|TRBV20-1|NA
TGCAGTGCTAGAGAGAGGGGGGGGGCGCGCGAGCAGTACTTC
CSARERGGAREQYF
>TRBJ2-3|NA|TRBV20-1|NA
TGCAGTGCGGCCGGGACTGGAACTAGCACAGATACGCAGTATTTT
CSAAGTGTSTDTQYF
>TRBJ2-7|few|TRBV2|TRBD2
TGTGCCAGCAGTGATCCCCTAGCGGGGCGCCTGTTGGGCTCCTACGAGCAGTACTTC
CASSDPLAGRLLGSYEQYF
>TRBJ2-7|NA|TRBV10-3|TRBD1
TGTGCCATTACACTCTCCGAGACAGGGGTTCCCTACGAGCAGTACTTC
CAITLSETGVPYEQYF
>TRBJ1-1|many|TRBV19|NA
TGTGCCAGTAGTATTGGGGGCGAAGCTTTCTTT
CASSIGGEAFF
>TRBJ2-5|many|TRBV19|NA
TGTGCCAGTAGTATAACAGGGAGCCAAGAGACCCAGTACTTC
CASSITGSQETQYF
>TRBJ1-2|NA|TRBV19|TRBD1
TGTGCCAGCCGCGGGACAGGGACATATGGCTACACCTTC
CASRGTGTYGYTF
>TRBJ1-2|few|TRBV20-1|NA
TGCAGTGCTAGAGATAGAGGGGGCTACACCTTC
CSARDRGGYTF
>TRBJ2-2|NA|TRBV24-1|NA
TGTGCCACCGGGTGGGGGTTCACCGGGGAGCTGTTTTTT
CATGWGFTGELFF
>TRBJ2-2|many|TRBV29-1|NA
TGCAGCGTTGCCCAGGTCCCGAACACCGGGGAGCTGTTTTTT
CSVAQVPNTGELFF
>TRBJ2-7|many|TRBV10-1|TRBD2
TGCGCCCGGGGAACTAGCGGGGTACAGAGCTCCTACGAGCAGTACTTC
CARGTSGVQSSYEQYF
>TRBJ2-6|few|TRBV12-3/TRBV12-4|NA
TGTGCCAGCAGTTATGCGAGACAGAGGATTTTGGGGGCCAACGTCCTGACTTTC
CASSYARQRILGANVLTF
>TRBJ1-2|many|TRBV20-1|NA
TGCAGTGCCCACACGAAAAACTATGGCTACACCTTC
CSAHTKNYGYTF
>TRBJ1-2|few|TRBV27|NA
TGTGCCAGCAGGGGAAGGGGTTGGGGCGGCTACACCTTC
CASRGRGWGGYTF
>TRBJ2-4|few|TRBV10-3|TRBD1
TGTGCCATCAATGATACAGGGGAGGCCAAAAACATTCAGTACTTC
CAINDTGEAKNIQYF
>TRBJ1-2|NA|TRBV11-1|NA
TGTGCCAGCAGCCCGCCAAGTCCCAAACAGGCGTTCTATGGCTACACCTTC
CASSPPSPKQAFYGYTF
>TRBJ2-2|NA|TRBV6-9|NA
TGTGCCAGCAGTTTGAGGGGATGGGGCACCGGGGAGCTGTTTTTT
CASSLRGWGTGELFF
>TRBJ1-4|NA|TRBV14|TRBD1
TGTGCCAGCAGCCAAAGGACAGGCGTTAATGAAAAACTGTTTTTT
CASSQRTGVNEKLFF
>TRBJ2-6|NA|TRBV9|TRBD2
TGTGCCAGCAGCCCCGGACTAGCGGGAAGCTCTGGGGCCAACGTCCTGACTTTC
CASSPGLAGSSGANVLTF
>TRBJ1-6|NA|TRBV5-4|TRBD1
TGTGCCAGCAGCTTACGGACAGGCTACTTT
CASSLRTGYF
>TRBJ1-5|NA|TRBV10-3|TRBD1
TGTGCCATCAGTCCGGGACAGGTTAATCAGCCCCAGCATTTT
CAISPGQVNQPQHF
>TRBJ2-7|few|TRBV20-1|TRBD2
TGCAGTGCTAGAGGCAGACTAGCGAGTTCCTACGAGCAGTACTTC
CSARGRLASSYEQYF
>TRBJ2-1|many|TRBV25-1|NA
TGTGCCAGCAGTACTCGCAGGGCAAATGAGCAGTTCTTC
CASSTRRANEQFF
>TRBJ1-2|NA|TRBV5-1|NA
TGCGCCAGCAGCGCTAACTCGGGGACGAACCTCCCCGGAGACGGCTACACCTTC
CASSANSGTNLPGDGYTF
>TRBJ1-2|NA|TRBV15|TRBD1
TGTGCCACCAGCAGCGAGCCGGGACAGAAGGGAGAGGGCTACACCTTC
CATSSEPGQKGEGYTF
>TRBJ1-6|NA|TRBV7-3|NA
TGTGCCAGCAGCTTAGATCGCAGGGCATCACCCCTCCACTTT
CASSLDRRASPLHF
>TRBJ1-2|NA|TRBV10-2|NA
TGCGCCAGCAGGCTAGCGGGATTTAATGGCTACACCTTC
CASRLAGFNGYTF
>TRBJ2-1|many|TRBV19|NA
TGTGCCAGTAGTATAGCAGAAAATGAGCAGTTCTTC
CASSIAENEQFF
>TRBJ2-7|NA|TRBV2|TRBD2
TGTGCCAGCAGTTCACTAGCGGGAGGGTTCGAGCAGTACTTC
CASSSLAGGFEQYF
>TRBJ1-2|many|TRBV15|TRBD1
TGTGCCACCAGCAGGGCAGGACAGGCCGCTAACTATGGCTACACCTTC
CATSRAGQAANYGYTF
>TRBJ2-7|many|TRBV14|TRBD1
TGTGCCAGCAGCCAAGCCTTAGGGACAGGCCCCTACGAGCAGTACTTC
CASSQALGTGPYEQYF
>TRBJ2-2|NA|TRBV20-1|TRBD1
TGCAGTACGCGGCCACCGGGACAGGGGATTGGGAACACCGGGGAGCTGTTTTTT
CSTRPPGQGIGNTGELFF
>TRBJ2-7|NA|TRBV20-1|NA
TGCAGTCCGCCCCGGTCCTACGAGCAGTACTTC
CSPPRSYEQYF
>TRBJ2-7|NA|TRBV5-1|TRBD2
TGCGCCAGCAGCGCCCGAGCGGGAGTGGCGAACGAGCAGTACTTC
CASSARAGVANEQYF
>TRBJ2-1|NA|TRBV12-3/TRBV12-4|NA
TGTGCCAGCAGTTTGACGGGGTTAGAGAATGAGCAGTTCTTC
CASSLTGLENEQFF
>TRBJ2-1|few|TRBV11-2|TRBD2
TGTGCCAGCAGCTTATTGGGCGGACTAGCGGGAGTTGAGCAGTTCTTC
CASSLLGGLAGVEQFF
>TRBJ1-5|few|TRBV20-1|TRBD1
TGCAGTGCTAGAGGCGGGACAGGTGGCAATCAGCCCCAGCATTTT
CSARGGTGGNQPQHF
>TRBJ2-5|many|TRBV2|TRBD1
TGTGCCAGCAAAAGTTCCGGGACAGCGGAAGAGACCCAGTACTTC
CASKSSGTAEETQYF
>TRBJ2-7|NA|TRBV7-8|NA
TGTGCCAGCAGCTTAGACCTGGTCTTTTCCTACGAGCGGTACTTC
CASSLDLVFSYERYF
>TRBJ1-2|many|TRBV19|NA
TGTGCCAGTAGTATGACGTCGGGAGGAGGTGGCTACACCTTC
CASSMTSGGGGYTF
>TRBJ1-6|NA|TRBV29-1|TRBD1
TGCAGCGTTGGACAGGGGGGCTATAATTCACCCCTCCACTTT
CSVGQGGYNSPLHF
>TRBJ1-1|few|TRBV7-7|TRBD1
TGTGCCAGCAGCCCCGGGACAGAATTTGAAGCTTTCTTT
CASSPGTEFEAFF
>TRBJ2-3|NA|TRBV6-1|TRBD1
TGTGCCAGCAGCCGAGGGACAGGGAGTCGCACAGATACGCAGTATTTT
CASSRGTGSRTDTQYF
>TRBJ1-3|NA|TRBV10-3|NA
TGTGCCATCAAACCTTCCAGGGGTGGAAACACCATATATTTT
CAIKPSRGGNTIYF
>TRBJ1-1|NA|TRBV12-3/TRBV12-4|NA
TGTGCCAGCAGTTTAGCGTATGCAGGGCGAGCTTTCTTT
CASSLAYAGRAFF
>TRBJ1-1|NA|TRBV20-1|NA
TGCAGTGCTAGAAGACAGTTGAAAACTGAAGCTTTCTTT
CSARRQLKTEAFF
>TRBJ1-2|NA|TRBV29-1|NA
TGCAGCGTTGGTTTTGACGTCAGCACTAACTATGGCTACACCTTC
CSVGFDVSTNYGYTF
>TRBJ2-7|many|TRBV2|TRBD1
TGTGCCAGCAGGAAGACAGGGGATGGCTACGAGCAGTACTTC
CASRKTGDGYEQYF